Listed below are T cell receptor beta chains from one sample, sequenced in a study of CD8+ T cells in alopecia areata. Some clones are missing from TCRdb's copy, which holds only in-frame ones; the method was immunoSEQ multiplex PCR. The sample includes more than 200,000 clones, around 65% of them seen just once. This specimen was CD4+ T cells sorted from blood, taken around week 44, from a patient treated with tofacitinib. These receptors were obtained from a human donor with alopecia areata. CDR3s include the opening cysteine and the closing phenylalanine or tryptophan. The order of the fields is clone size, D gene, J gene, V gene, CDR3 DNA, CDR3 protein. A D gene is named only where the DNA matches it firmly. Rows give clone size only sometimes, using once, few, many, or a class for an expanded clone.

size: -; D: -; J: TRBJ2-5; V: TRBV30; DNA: TGTGCCTGGAGGGGGGGAGATGTCCAAGAGACCCAGTACTTC; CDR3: CAWRGGDVQETQYF
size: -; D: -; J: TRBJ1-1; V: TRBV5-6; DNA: TGTGCCAGCAGCTCTCCGGACCCTCGACAGGAGATGAACACTGAAGCTTTCTTT; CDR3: CASSSPDPRQEMNTEAFF
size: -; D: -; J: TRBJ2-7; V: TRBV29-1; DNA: TGCAGCGTTCACAGGGTGGGTATGAACGAGCAGTACTTC; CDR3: CSVHRVGMNEQYF
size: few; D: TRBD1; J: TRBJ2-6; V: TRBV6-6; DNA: TGTGCCAGCAGTTTACAGGGGTCTGGGGCCAACGTCCTGACTTTC; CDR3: CASSLQGSGANVLTF
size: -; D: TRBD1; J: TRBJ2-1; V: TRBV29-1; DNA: TGCAGCGTTGAGGGCAGGGGGAATGAGCAGTTCTTC; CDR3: CSVEGRGNEQFF
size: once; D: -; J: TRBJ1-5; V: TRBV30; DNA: TGTGCCTGGAGTGCCTCGCGGGGCCAGCCCCAGCATTTT; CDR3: CAWSASRGQPQHF
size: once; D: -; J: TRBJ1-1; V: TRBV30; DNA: TGTGCCTGGAGCGCTGAACCCACGGCTACCGCTGAAGCTTTCTTT; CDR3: CAWSAEPTATAEAFF
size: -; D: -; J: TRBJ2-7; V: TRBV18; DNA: TGTGCCAGCTCACCACCGGGTAGCGCCCACGAGCAGTACTTC; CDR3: CASSPPGSAHEQYF
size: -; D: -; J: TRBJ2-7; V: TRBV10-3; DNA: TGTGCCACCACGGGGCAGGGGAAGGAAGAGCAGTACTTC; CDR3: CATTGQGKEEQYF
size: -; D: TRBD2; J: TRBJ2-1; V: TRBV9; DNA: TGTGCCAGCAAGGCTAGCGGGGGTGGCGAGCAGTTCTTC; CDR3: CASKASGGGEQFF
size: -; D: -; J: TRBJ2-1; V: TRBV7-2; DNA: TGTGCCAGCAGCTTAGGGGGCTCCCACAATGAGCAGTTCTTC; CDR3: CASSLGGSHNEQFF
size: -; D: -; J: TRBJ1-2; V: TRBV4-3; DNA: TGCGCCAGCAGCCAAGATTTGACAGCCTATGGCTACACCTTC; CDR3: CASSQDLTAYGYTF
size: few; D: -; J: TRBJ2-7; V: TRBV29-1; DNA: TGCAGCGTTTTACAAGGGGTCTCCTACGAGCAGTACTTC; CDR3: CSVLQGVSYEQYF
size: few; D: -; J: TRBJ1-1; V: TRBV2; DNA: TGTGCCAGCAGTTACGACAAAGGGAACACTGAAGCTTTCTTT; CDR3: CASSYDKGNTEAFF
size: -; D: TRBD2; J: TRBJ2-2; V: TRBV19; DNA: TGTGCCAGTAGACTAGCGGGGATGAACACCGGGGAGCTGTTTTTT; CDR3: CASRLAGMNTGELFF
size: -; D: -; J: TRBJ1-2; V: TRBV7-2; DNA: TGTGCCAGCAGCTTGCCAGGAACTCTGGGTGGCTACACCTTC; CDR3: CASSLPGTLGGYTF
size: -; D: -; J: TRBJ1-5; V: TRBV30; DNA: TGTGCCTGGAGTGTTGTCGCGGGGCGCTATCAGCCCCAGCATTTT; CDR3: CAWSVVAGRYQPQHF
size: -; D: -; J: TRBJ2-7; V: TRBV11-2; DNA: TGTGCCAGCAGCTTAGAGGCGGCTAACTACGAGCAGTACTTC; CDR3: CASSLEAANYEQYF
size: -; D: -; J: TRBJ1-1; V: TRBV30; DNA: TGTGCCTGGACCGGGACGCCCGGGGCTGAAGCTTTCTTT; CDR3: CAWTGTPGAEAFF
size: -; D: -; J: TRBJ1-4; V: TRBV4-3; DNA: TGCGCCAGCAGCCGGCAGACTGGGGACGAAAAACTGTTTTTT; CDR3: CASSRQTGDEKLFF
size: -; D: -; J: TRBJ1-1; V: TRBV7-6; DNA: TGTGCCAGCAGCCCCCCTAAGGGAGTAGGGACTGAAGCTTTCTTT; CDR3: CASSPPKGVGTEAFF
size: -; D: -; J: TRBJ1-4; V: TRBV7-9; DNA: TGTGCCAGCAGCTTTGGTGGGGCTGCTAATGAAAAACTGTTTTTT; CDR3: CASSFGGAANEKLFF
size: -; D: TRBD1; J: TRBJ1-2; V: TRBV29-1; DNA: TGCAGCGTTAAACGTGGACAGGGTGGCGATGGCTACACCTTC; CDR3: CSVKRGQGGDGYTF
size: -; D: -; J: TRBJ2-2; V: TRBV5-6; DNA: TGTGCCAGCAGCTCCCCAATACAGGGATCCACCGGGGAGCTGTTTTTT; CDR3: CASSSPIQGSTGELFF
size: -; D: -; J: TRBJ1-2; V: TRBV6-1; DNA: TGTGCCAGCAGTGGAGGCGGATCTGGCTACACCTTC; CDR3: CASSGGGSGYTF
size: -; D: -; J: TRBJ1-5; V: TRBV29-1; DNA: TGCAGCGTTGTCCCGGGCCCCAATCAGCCCCAGCATTTT; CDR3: CSVVPGPNQPQHF
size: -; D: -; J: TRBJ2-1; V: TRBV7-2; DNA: TGTGCCAGCAGCTTATTAATGGGGTCCTACAATGAGCAGTTCTTC; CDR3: CASSLLMGSYNEQFF
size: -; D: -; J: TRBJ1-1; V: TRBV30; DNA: TGTGCCTGGAAGCTGACAGGGAACACTGAAGCTTTCTTT; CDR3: CAWKLTGNTEAFF